A selection of T cell receptor beta chains follows, all from one sample in a study of shared clonotypes between healthy human individuals. This table comes from immunoSEQ multiplex PCR, and its TCRdb copy is limited to in-frame clones, with some not included. This sample carries about 680,000 clones, approximately 90% of them seen once, and the ten largest clones take more than 20%. The sample consisted of naive CD8+ T cells sorted from blood. These TCRs come from a man aged 25-40 years in good health. CDR3s include the opening cysteine and the closing phenylalanine or tryptophan. The order of the fields is J gene, clone size, D gene, V gene, CDR3 DNA, CDR3 protein. The D gene is left open where the match is weak. The listing skips clone size in some rows; elsewhere it reads once, few, many or a size class.

>TRBJ2-7|-|TRBD1|TRBV4-1
TGCGCCAGCAGCCATGGACAGGGCTACGAGCAGTACTTC
CASSHGQGYEQYF
>TRBJ1-2|few|TRBD1|TRBV9
TGTGCCAGCAGCGTATTCTTGCGAGACAGGGAAGGCGGCTACACCTTC
CASSVFLRDREGGYTF
>TRBJ2-7|-|-|TRBV6-1
TGTGCCAGCCGCAAGGGGTTAGAGCAGTACTTC
CASRKGLEQYF
>TRBJ2-5|-|-|TRBV5-5
TGTGCCAGCAGCCGGGGGGCCGGTTTTGTGGAGACCCAGTACTTC
CASSRGAGFVETQYF
>TRBJ1-1|-|-|TRBV7-9
TGTGCCAGCAGTCTTACGACAGCAATGAACACTGAAGCTTTCTTT
CASSLTTAMNTEAFF
>TRBJ2-2|-|-|TRBV5-1
TGCGCCAGCAGCTTGGAGTCGTTCGGGGAGCTGTTTTTT
CASSLESFGELFF
>TRBJ2-7|-|TRBD1|TRBV6-6
TGTGCCAGCAGTACGGACAGGACCGAGCAGTACTTC
CASSTDRTEQYF
>TRBJ2-7|-|TRBD2|TRBV11-2
TGTGCCAGCAGCTTGAATGGGGTTTCTAGCGGAAACTACGAGCAGTACTTC
CASSLNGVSSGNYEQYF
>TRBJ2-7|few|TRBD2|TRBV27
TGTGCCAGCTCTGTGGCTAGCGGCTACGAGCAGTACTTC
CASSVASGYEQYF
>TRBJ1-2|-|TRBD1|TRBV9
TGTGCCAGCAGCGTAGCGACAGGGCGATGGGTTAACTATGGCTACACCTTC
CASSVATGRWVNYGYTF
>TRBJ2-1|-|TRBD1|TRBV5-8
TGTGCCAGCAGCTCGACAGGGTACAGCAATGAGCAGTTCTTC
CASSSTGYSNEQFF
>TRBJ2-1|-|-|TRBV12-5
TGTGCTAGTGGTTTGACGTTGACAGACCGAAGCTCCTACAATGAGCAGTTCTTC
CASGLTLTDRSSYNEQFF
>TRBJ1-1|-|TRBD1|TRBV7-9
TGTGCCAGCAGCTTCCCCGGGACAGGGGAAGCTTTCTTT
CASSFPGTGEAFF
>TRBJ2-7|-|-|TRBV27
TGTGCCAGCAGCTCTGTTAACGAGCAGTACTTC
CASSSVNEQYF
>TRBJ2-7|once|-|TRBV7-6
TGTGCCAGCAGCTTAGCCAGGGGCGCCCCCGACGAGCAGTACTTC
CASSLARGAPDEQYF
>TRBJ2-1|once|-|TRBV27
TGTGCCAGCAGATCCAGGGGCGTATACAATGAGCAGTTCTTC
CASRSRGVYNEQFF
>TRBJ2-3|-|-|TRBV25-1
TGTGCCAGCAGTGGCCATTATGTGGGGGCTACAGATACGCAGTATTTT
CASSGHYVGATDTQYF
>TRBJ2-7|once|-|TRBV11-3
TGTGCCAGCAGCTTGCTAGCGCCTACCTACGAGCAGTACTTC
CASSLLAPTYEQYF
>TRBJ2-1|-|-|TRBV4-1
TGCGCCAGCAGCCAAGTAGATGCCAGGGGTTATGAGCAGTTCTTC
CASSQVDARGYEQFF
>TRBJ2-7|-|-|TRBV27
TGTGCCAGCAGTCGCTTTGGTCCCAACGAGCAGTACTTC
CASSRFGPNEQYF
>TRBJ2-3|-|TRBD2|TRBV9
TGTGCCAGCAGCGTGACTAGCGGGGGCAGCACAGATACGCAGTATTTT
CASSVTSGGSTDTQYF
>TRBJ2-7|few|TRBD1|TRBV15
TGTGCCACCAGCTTGACCCGGGACAGCTACTACGAGCAGTACTTC
CATSLTRDSYYEQYF
>TRBJ1-1|-|-|TRBV2
TGTGCCAGCAGTGATAGGGAACACGGGACTTTAGAGACTGAAGCTTTCTTT
CASSDREHGTLETEAFF
>TRBJ2-1|-|-|TRBV19
TGTGCCAGTGGATACAGTTTGGAGCAGTTCTTC
CASGYSLEQFF
>TRBJ1-2|-|-|TRBV9
TGTGCCAGCAGCGAGGGTAATGGAGGCTACACCTTC
CASSEGNGGYTF
>TRBJ2-5|-|-|TRBV14
TGTGCCAGCAGCCAAGAAGGCCTCCAAGAGACCCAGTACTTC
CASSQEGLQETQYF
>TRBJ2-5|-|TRBD2|TRBV27
TGTGCCAGCAGTAAGGGACTAGCCCAAGAGACCCAGTACTTC
CASSKGLAQETQYF
>TRBJ1-1|-|-|TRBV6-1
TGTGCCAGCAGTGAATGGTTCTCCATGAACACTGAAGCTTTCTTT
CASSEWFSMNTEAFF
>TRBJ2-3|-|-|TRBV9
TGTGCCAGCAGCCCCTATCAGGGGACTAGCACAGATACGCAGTATTTT
CASSPYQGTSTDTQYF
>TRBJ2-7|-|-|TRBV5-1
TGCGCCAGCAGCTTGGATTTCTACGAGCAGTACTTC
CASSLDFYEQYF
>TRBJ2-7|-|-|TRBV7-6
TGTGCCAGCAGCCTCCCGGGAGCCGAGCAGTACTTC
CASSLPGAEQYF
>TRBJ2-1|-|TRBD2|TRBV10-2
TGCGCCAGCAGTGACCCGACTAGCGGAACGACCAATGAGCAGTTCTTC
CASSDPTSGTTNEQFF
>TRBJ2-7|-|-|TRBV28
TGTGCCAGCAGCACAGAGCGAGGGGGACCCTACGAGCAGTACTTC
CASSTERGGPYEQYF
>TRBJ1-3|-|-|TRBV5-5
TGTGCCAGCAGCTTATCCACCGACAGGGGAAACACCATATATTTT
CASSLSTDRGNTIYF
>TRBJ1-2|-|-|TRBV7-9
TGTGCCAGCAGTTTTGGGGCTGGTGGCTACACCTTC
CASSFGAGGYTF
>TRBJ2-3|-|-|TRBV7-6
TGTGCCACCTGCCTAAGGCCCACAGATACGCAGTATTTT
CATCLRPTDTQYF
>TRBJ1-2|-|-|TRBV5-1
TGCGCCAGCAGCCGGGGACAACACTCTTTCTATGGCTACACCTTC
CASSRGQHSFYGYTF
>TRBJ1-1|-|-|TRBV7-9
TGTGCCAGCAGCCCTGGACACCTGAACACTGAAGCTTTCTTT
CASSPGHLNTEAFF
>TRBJ2-7|-|-|TRBV5-1
TGCGCCAGCAGCTATCGGGACCCGAAGAATTACGAGCAGTACTTC
CASSYRDPKNYEQYF
>TRBJ1-2|-|TRBD1|TRBV7-9
TGTGCCAGCAGCTCGACAGGGGGCTTCTCTGGCTACACCTTC
CASSSTGGFSGYTF
>TRBJ2-1|-|TRBD2|TRBV27
TGTGCCAGCAGTTACGGGACTAGCGGTTACAATGAGCAGTTCTTC
CASSYGTSGYNEQFF
>TRBJ2-6|-|-|TRBV7-9
TGTGCCAGCAGCTTAGTTGGCTCTGGGGCCAACGTCCTGACTTTC
CASSLVGSGANVLTF
>TRBJ1-5|once|TRBD1|TRBV28
TGTGCCAGCGGGACAGCTCACAATCAGCCCCAGCATTTT
CASGTAHNQPQHF
>TRBJ1-1|-|-|TRBV4-1
TGCGCCAGCAGCCAAGAGTACAGACTTTCAACACTGAAAGCTTTCTTT
CASSQEYRLSTLKAFF
>TRBJ2-3|-|-|TRBV4-1
TGCGCCAGCAGCCAAGGACTGGTCGCAGATACGCAGTATTTT
CASSQGLVADTQYF
>TRBJ2-1|-|TRBD1|TRBV18
TGTGCCAGCTCACCCGGACAGGGGACTTACAATGAGCAGTTCTTC
CASSPGQGTYNEQFF
>TRBJ2-2|-|-|TRBV7-6
TGTGCCAGCAGCTACGGGCCGACCGGGGAGCTGTTTTTT
CASSYGPTGELFF
>TRBJ2-2|once|-|TRBV5-1
TGCGCCAGCAGCTTGTTGGGCGAGACAGACGCGGGCACCGGGGAGCTGTTTTTT
CASSLLGETDAGTGELFF
>TRBJ2-1|once|-|TRBV11-2
TGTGCCAGCAGCTTACCAGCGGCAGGGGAGAACTCCTACAATGAGCAGTTCTTC
CASSLPAAGENSYNEQFF
>TRBJ2-5|-|-|TRBV28
TGTGCCAGCAGTTTAGTAGTCGGGAGCAAAGAGACCCAGTACTTC
CASSLVVGSKETQYF